The clone carrying this T cell receptor beta chain showed up many times. What it binds is not known. The time point denotes: newly diagnosed GD, antithyroid drugs for less than 3 months. PBMC RNA was the source of the TCR library. The data stem from a study of regulatory T cells in long-lasting Graves disease. Study-level background: Graves' patients, diagnosed recently, had received antithyroid drugs under 3 months.

Germline V CDR1 and CDR2: MNHNS, SASEGT. The CDR3 totals 13 residues. V was cut by 6 bases and J by 8 bases, with 16 bases left in between. Construction of the TCR beta libraries employed iRepertoire HTBI primers in conjunction with Arm-PCR of CDR3 regions. Authors' methods: From all samples, identification returned approximately 13 TRBJ and approximately 67 TRBV segments. TCRdb recomputed calls from the multiplex PCR reads with MiXCR, one row per CDR3 protein. These V and J calls originate from TCRdb's pipeline instead of the authors' own analysis. The table lists approximately 480,000 distinct CDR3 sequences, 15% to 20% of them singletons. Study-level findings and limits: Reduced TCR diversity was observed in persistent Graves' patients versus newly diagnosed patients.

These data also featured in a second study, about T cells in Graves' hyperthyroidism and ophthalmopathy. According to that study: TCR CDR3 underwent first-round RT-PCR with the HTBI primer set.

The chain has TRBV6-1 and TRBJ1-2; D not resolved. The input for sequencing was peripheral blood mononuclear cells (PBMCs), taken at new diagnosis, from a patient treated with antithyroid drugs. The sequence was obtained from a man aged 35 to 55 with Graves disease. CDR3 sequence reads: CASSDRASWGYTF. The CDR3 DNA is TGTGCCAGCAGCGACCGGGCCTCATGGGGCTACACCTTC.